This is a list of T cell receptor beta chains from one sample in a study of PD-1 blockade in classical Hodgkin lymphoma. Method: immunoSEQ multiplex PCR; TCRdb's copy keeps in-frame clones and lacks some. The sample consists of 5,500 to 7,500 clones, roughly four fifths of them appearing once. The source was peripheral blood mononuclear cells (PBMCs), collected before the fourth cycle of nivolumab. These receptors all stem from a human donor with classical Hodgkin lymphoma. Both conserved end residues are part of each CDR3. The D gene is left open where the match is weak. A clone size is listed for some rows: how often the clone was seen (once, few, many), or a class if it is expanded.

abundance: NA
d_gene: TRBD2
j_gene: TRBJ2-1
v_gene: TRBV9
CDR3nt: TGTGCCAGCAGGGGACTCGGGGGGGCCGAAAACAATGAGCAGTTCTTC
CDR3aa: CASRGLGGAENNEQFF

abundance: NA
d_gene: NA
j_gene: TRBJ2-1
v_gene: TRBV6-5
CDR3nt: TGTGCCAGCAGTTACACTCCCTCAGGGGCGGGCGATGAGCAGTTCTTC
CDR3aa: CASSYTPSGAGDEQFF

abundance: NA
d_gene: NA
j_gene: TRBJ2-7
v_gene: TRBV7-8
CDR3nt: TGTGCCAGCAGCTTATCCGGTAGAATTACGTTTTACGAGCAGTACTTC
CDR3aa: CASSLSGRITFYEQYF

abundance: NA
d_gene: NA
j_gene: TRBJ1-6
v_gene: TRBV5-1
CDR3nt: TGCGCCAGCAGCTTGAGGGTTGGGGGGAATTCACCCCTCCACTTT
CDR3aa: CASSLRVGGNSPLHF

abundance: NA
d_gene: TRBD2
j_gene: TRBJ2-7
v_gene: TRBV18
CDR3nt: TGTGCCAGCTCACAAGTCAGCGGGGGACGCGAGCAGTACTTC
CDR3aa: CASSQVSGGREQYF

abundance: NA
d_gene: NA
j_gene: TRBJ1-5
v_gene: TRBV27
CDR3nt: TGTGCCAGCAGACGAACAGGGCAGCCCCAGCATTTT
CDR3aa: CASRRTGQPQHF

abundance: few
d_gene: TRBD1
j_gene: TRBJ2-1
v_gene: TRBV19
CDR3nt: TGTGCCAGTAGGAAACAGGGGCCTGATGAGCAGTTCTTC
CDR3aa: CASRKQGPDEQFF

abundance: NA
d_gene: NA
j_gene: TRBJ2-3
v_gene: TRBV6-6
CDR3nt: TGTGCCAGCGGGGCGGGGGCAGGCACAGATACGCAGTATTTT
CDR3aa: CASGAGAGTDTQYF

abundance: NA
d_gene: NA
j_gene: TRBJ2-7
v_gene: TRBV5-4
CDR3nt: TGTGCCAGCAGCTTGCCAGGTTTAGACTACGAGCAGTACTTC
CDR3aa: CASSLPGLDYEQYF

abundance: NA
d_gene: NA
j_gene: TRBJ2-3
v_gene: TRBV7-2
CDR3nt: TGTGCCAGCAGCTGGACTATGGGCCGATCAGATACGCAGTATTTT
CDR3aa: CASSWTMGRSDTQYF

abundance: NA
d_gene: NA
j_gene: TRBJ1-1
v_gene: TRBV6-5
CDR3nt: TGTGCCAGCAGTTACTCGACGAACACTGAAGCTTTCTTT
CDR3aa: CASSYSTNTEAFF

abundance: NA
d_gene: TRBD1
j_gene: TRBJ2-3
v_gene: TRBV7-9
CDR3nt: TGTGCCAGCAGCTCTGACAGGGGCCGCCCCGATACGCAGTATTTT
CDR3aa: CASSSDRGRPDTQYF

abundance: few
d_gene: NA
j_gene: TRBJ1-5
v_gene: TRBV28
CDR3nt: TGTGCCAGCAGTCGAGTCGTCCGGATTTCAAATCAGCCCCAGCATTTT
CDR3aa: CASSRVVRISNQPQHF